The text below deals with one T cell receptor beta chain. Antigen unknown. Repertoires were generated with immunoSEQ multiplex PCR, while TCRdb's copy carries only in-frame clones and drops some. This sample carries some 200,000 clones, around nine tenths of them seen once, and the ten largest clones take 1% to 1.2%. This sample stems from a study of cytomegalovirus exposure and HLA in healthy donors. General observations from the study: Among the CMV-associated chains, three were confirmed in vitro as specific for CMV antigens.

CDR1 WNHNN and CDR2 SYGVQD come from the germline V gene (reference sequence). This CDR3 contains 15 residues. The ends were cut back, 3 bases at V and 0 bases at J, with 11 bases in the middle. This clonotype was sampled from a young woman in good health and CMV-seronegative. Material for sequencing was PBMCs. This chain uses TRBV10-1 with TRBJ2-5; maybe TRBD2 (6 bases). CDR3 in amino acids: CASSDSRGYQETQYF. The DNA for the CDR3 is TGCGCCAGCAGTGACTCGCGGGGATACCAAGAGACCCAGTACTTC.